These T cell receptor beta chains were read from a single sample in a study of response to subunit inactivated influenza vaccine. TCRdb analysed the RT-PCR reads with MiXCR anew, one entry per CDR3 protein. Of approximately 700,000 distinct CDR3 sequences listed, 11% to 15% are singletons. The source material was PBMCs from blood, sampled 14 to 15 days before vaccination. The receptors stem from a man aged 50 to 59 who received an inactivated influenza vaccine. The CDR3 runs from the conserved cysteine through the conserved F or W. The D gene is left open where the match is weak. Part of the rows lack a size; the others show once, few, many or a class for expanded clones.

J	V	D	size	CDR3	DNA
TRBJ2-1	TRBV6-1	.	.	CASNPRGGNEQFF	TGTGCCAGCAACCCAAGAGGGGGGAATGAGCAGTTCTTC
TRBJ2-3	TRBV6-1	TRBD2	.	CASSRIRGGTDTQYF	TGTGCCAGCAGCCGTATCCGGGGGGGCACAGATACGCAGTATTTT
TRBJ2-2	TRBV10-3	.	.	CAISGEGGTGELFF	TGTGCCATCAGTGGAGAGGGAGGCACCGGGGAGCTGTTTTTT
TRBJ1-1	TRBV27	.	many	CASSPLPGGTEAFF	TGTGCCAGCAGTCCCCTCCCGGGGGGGACTGAAGCTTTCTTT
TRBJ2-7	TRBV14	.	.	CASSQGTSAAYEQYF	TGTGCCAGCAGCCAAGGAACAAGCGCCGCCTACGAGCAGTACTTC
TRBJ2-4	TRBV4-2	.	many	CASSQDYLAKNIQYF	TGTGCCAGCAGCCAAGACTACCTAGCCAAAAACATTCAGTACTTC
TRBJ2-1	TRBV28	TRBD2	.	CASSFSGRYDEQFF	TGTGCCAGCAGTTTCAGCGGGAGGTACGATGAGCAGTTCTTC
TRBJ1-2	TRBV10-3	.	.	CAISELVGTNYGYTF	TGTGCCATCAGTGAGTTGGTTGGAACCAACTATGGCTACACCTTC
TRBJ2-2	TRBV5-4	TRBD2	few	CASSFIAGDTGELFF	TGTGCCAGCAGTTTTATAGCGGGAGACACCGGGGAGCTGTTTTTT
TRBJ2-7	TRBV9	.	few	CASSGGDSYEQYF	TGTGCCAGCAGCGGCGGGGACTCCTACGAGCAGTACTTC
TRBJ1-5	TRBV12-3/TRBV12-4	TRBD1	many	CASSLSGGLNQPQHF	TGTGCCAGCAGTTTATCAGGGGGCCTCAATCAGCCCCAGCATTTT
TRBJ1-6	TRBV6-2/TRBV6-3	TRBD1	.	CASTSTGGSYNSPLHF	TGTGCCAGCACCTCGACAGGGGGCAGCTATAATTCACCCCTCCACTTT
TRBJ2-5	TRBV12-3/TRBV12-4	TRBD2	.	CASSLVTAGGQETQYF	TGTGCCAGCAGTTTAGTTACAGCGGGGGGCCAAGAGACCCAGTACTTC
TRBJ1-4	TRBV9	.	.	CASSETDGATNEKLFF	TGTGCCAGCAGCGAGACGGACGGTGCAACTAATGAAAAACTGTTTTTT
TRBJ2-3	TRBV7-2	TRBD2	.	CASSLGPGLAGGPDTQYF	TGTGCCAGCAGCTTAGGGCCGGGACTAGCGGGAGGGCCGGATACGCAGTATTTT
TRBJ1-5	TRBV6-2/TRBV6-3	TRBD1	many	CASRDRASNQPQHF	TGTGCCAGCAGAGACAGGGCAAGCAATCAGCCCCAGCATTTT
TRBJ2-7	TRBV7-6	.	few	CASSLDYGEQYF	TGTGCCAGCAGCTTGGACTATGGCGAGCAGTACTTC
TRBJ1-2	TRBV28	.	many	CASYSAGTYGYTF	TGTGCCAGCTATTCCGCAGGGACCTATGGCTACACCTTC
TRBJ2-3	TRBV4-3	TRBD1	many	CASSQSGTGGTDTQYF	TGCGCCAGCAGCCAATCCGGGACAGGGGGCACAGATACGCAGTATTTT
TRBJ2-5	TRBV20-1	.	.	CSAPATRTETQYF	TGCAGTGCTCCTGCGACTAGAACGGAGACCCAGTACTTC
TRBJ2-7	TRBV7-8	.	.	CASSQSHTTSYEQYF	TGTGCCAGCAGCCAATCCCACACTACATCCTACGAGCAGTACTTC
TRBJ2-1	TRBV28	.	few	CASHPWSGEQFF	TGTGCCAGCCACCCTTGGTCTGGTGAGCAGTTCTTC
TRBJ2-1	TRBV7-8	TRBD2	few	CASSSFSGSVSYNEQFF	TGTGCCAGCAGCTCCTTTAGCGGGAGTGTCTCCTACAATGAGCAGTTCTTC
TRBJ1-3	TRBV6-5	.	many	CASSYGSGASGNTIYF	TGTGCCAGCAGTTACGGGTCGGGGGCCTCTGGAAACACCATATATTTT
TRBJ2-4	TRBV28	TRBD2	few	CASSSSPLAGVNIQYF	TGTGCCAGCAGTTCCTCCCCGCTAGCGGGGGTAAACATTCAGTACTTC
TRBJ1-5	TRBV20-1	TRBD1	many	CSALITGGYNQPQHF	TGCAGTGCTCTAATTACAGGGGGCTACAATCAGCCCCAGCATTTT
TRBJ2-1	TRBV7-9	TRBD2	few	CASSFLAGSFDEQFF	TGTGCCAGCAGCTTCTTAGCGGGGAGCTTCGATGAGCAGTTCTTC